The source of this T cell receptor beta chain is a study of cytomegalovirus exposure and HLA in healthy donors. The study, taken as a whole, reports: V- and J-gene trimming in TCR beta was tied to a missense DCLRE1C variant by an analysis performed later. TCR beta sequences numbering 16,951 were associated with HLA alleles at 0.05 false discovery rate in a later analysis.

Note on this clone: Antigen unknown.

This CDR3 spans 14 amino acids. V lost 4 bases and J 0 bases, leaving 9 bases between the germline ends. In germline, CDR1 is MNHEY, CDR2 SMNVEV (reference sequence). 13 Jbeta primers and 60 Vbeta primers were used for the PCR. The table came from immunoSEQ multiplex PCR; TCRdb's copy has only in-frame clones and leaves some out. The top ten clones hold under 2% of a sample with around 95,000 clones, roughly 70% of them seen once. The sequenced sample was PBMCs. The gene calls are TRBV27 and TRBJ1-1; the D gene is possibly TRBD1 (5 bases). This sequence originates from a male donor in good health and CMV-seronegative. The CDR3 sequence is CASSWAGMNTEAFF. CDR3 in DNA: TGTGCCAGCAGTTGGGCAGGGATGAACACTGAAGCTTTCTTT.